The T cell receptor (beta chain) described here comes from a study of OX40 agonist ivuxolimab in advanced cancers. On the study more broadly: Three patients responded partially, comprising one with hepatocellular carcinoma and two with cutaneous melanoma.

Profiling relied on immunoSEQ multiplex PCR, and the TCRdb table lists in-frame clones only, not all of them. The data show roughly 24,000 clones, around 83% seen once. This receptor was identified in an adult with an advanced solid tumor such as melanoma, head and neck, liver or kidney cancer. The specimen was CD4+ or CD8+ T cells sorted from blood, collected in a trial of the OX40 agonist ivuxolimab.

The CDR3 bases are TGCAGCGCTACCACGGATAGCAATCAGCCCCAGCATTTT. It translates to CSATTDSNQPQHF. The gene calls are TRBV29-1 and TRBJ1-5; unclear D gene. The germline V gene encodes CDR1 SQVTM and CDR2 ANQGSEA. V was trimmed by 7 bases and J by 0 bases, leaving 10 bases between them. The CDR3 length is 13 residues.